The 10 T cell receptor beta chains below come from one sample, sequenced in a study of tumor-infiltrating lymphocytes in primary liver carcinoma (dated by TCRdb to about 2017). Sequencing took place on an Illumina HiSeq 2500. Using a constant-region primer and ProtoScript II reverse transcriptase, TCRbeta-specific cDNA was reverse-transcribed from roughly 500 ng total RNA. Construction of the TCRbeta libraries relied on three nested rounds of multiplex PCR, following a slightly modified ARM-PCR procedure. The first two PCR rounds used multiplex TRBV1-TRBV30 forward primers with a Cbeta reverse primer, each for 10 cycles. Using fastp at Q25 and MiXCR, TCRdb reprocessed the public reads and kept productive beta chains. For every CDR3 protein sequence, its rows merge into one entry that carries the most common genes and DNA. Counted in this sample were 110,000 or so distinct CDR3 sequences; 82% of them appeared once. The top ten clonotypes cover approximately 20% of the sample.

Without any cell sorting, total RNA and DNA were co-extracted from about 20-30 mg of bulk tissue using the AllPrep DNA/RNA mini kit. Sequenced: liver tumor tissue from sampling region 3. The cell subset or site label on this specimen signifies: tumor region T3, left-lateral pole. The receptor source for this set is a middle-aged man with primary liver carcinoma and hepatitis B virus infection.

Worth noting for this clonotype: It is likely a read error, because the conserved phenylalanine at the end of the CDR3 is missing. This sequence joins TRBV11-2 and TRBJ2-7, with D hard to call. The germline gives CDR1 SGHAT, CDR2 FQNNGV. This CDR3 contains 14 residues. V was clipped by 4 bases and J by 0 bases, with 10 bases between them. CDR3 sequence reads: CASSSIRSSYEQYI. The CDR3 nucleotides are TGTGCCAGCAGCTCTATCAGGAGCTCCTACGAGCAGTACATC.

In its sample, this clonotype was seen a few times. An end of the junction does not agree with germline; a read error may underlie this. The chain combines TRBV6-1 with TRBJ1-1; the D is unclear. This CDR3 contains 12 residues. From germline, CDR1 is MNHNS and CDR2 SASEGT. DNA for the CDR3: TGTGCCATCAGTGAGACAACGGTTGAAGCTTTCTTT. This encodes CAISETTVEAFF.

Concerning this clonotype itself: A read error may be the cause here, since a much bigger clone is one base away. The chain uses TRBV7-9 and TRBJ2-7; D ambiguous. Germline-derived CDR1 and CDR2 are SEHNR and FQNEAQ (reference sequence). Trimming took 5 bases from V and 2 from J, leaving 7 bases between them. The CDR3 contains 12 residues. The CDR3 DNA is TGTGCCAGCAGCCTGATCCCCTACGAGCAGTACTTC. Encoded protein: CASSLIPYEQYF.

This clonotype has just a few counts. This chain links TRBV29-1 with TRBJ1-3; no firm D call. The CDR3 spans 14 residues. CDR1 SQVTM and CDR2 ANQGSEA come from the germline V gene. CDR3 bases: TGCATTGTTGAAATGGGTGGGGTTGGAAACACCATATATTTT. Translation: CIVEMGGVGNTIYF.

Notes on this clonotype: Its ends do not fully match the called genes, so a read error is possible. V gene TRBV28 combines with J gene TRBJ1-1, with no clear D. The CDR3 is 13 residues long. Germline CDR1 is MDHEN and CDR2 is SYDVKM. In nucleotides, the CDR3 is TGTGCCAGCAGCTTACCAAGGTACACTGAAGTTTTCTTT. As protein: CASSLPRYTEVFF.

For this clonotype: One junction end disagrees with the germline gene, perhaps due to a read error. The chain combines TRBV11-2 with TRBJ2-5; D may be TRBD2 (6 bases). The CDR3 covers 17 residues. Germline V gives CDR1 SGHAT, CDR2 FQNNGV. The CDR3 loop is CDSSLYPGVAAQETQYF. DNA of the CDR3: TGTGACAGCAGCTTATACCCGGGAGTAGCGGCACAGGAGACCCAGTACTTC. Full variable domain (missing parts from reference TRBV11-2 and TRBJ2-5): EAGVAQSPRYKIIEKRQSVAFWCNPISGHATLYWYQQILGQGPKLLIQFQNNGVVDDSQLPKDRFSAERLKGVDSTLKIQPAKLEDSAVYLCDSSLYPGVAAQETQYFGPGTRLLVL.

Concerning this clonotype itself: Germline is not matched at one junction end, which may reflect a read error. CDR3 in amino acids: CTSSQVRELFF. CDR3 sequence (DNA): TGTACCAGCAGCCAAGTGCGAGAGCTGTTTTTT. The chain recombines TRBV14 with TRBJ2-2; D is unresolved. There are 11 residues in the CDR3. Looked up from germline, CDR1 is SGHDN and CDR2 is FVKESK.

In the case of this clonotype: The junction and the germline gene differ at one end; a read error may be behind it. J is TRBJ2-1 and V is TRBV6-4; 14 bases line up with TRBD2. The CDR3 loop spans 14 amino acids. Germline V gene lookup returns CDR1 MRHNA and CDR2 SNTAGT. The CDR3 coding sequence is TGTGCGAGCATTGGACTAGCGGGAGGTAATGAGCAGTTCTTC. This sequence encodes CASIGLAGGNEQFF.

A note on this clonotype: The conserved final phenylalanine or tryptophan is absent from the CDR3, which likely points to a read error. This sequence joins TRBV10-3 and TRBJ1-2; D perhaps matches TRBD1 (5 bases). This CDR3 spans 13 amino acids. Germline V gives CDR1 ENHRY, CDR2 SYGVKD. V was clipped by 4 bases and J by 7 bases, with 13 bases between them. CDR3 DNA sequence: TGTGCCATCAGTGGGGGCAGCGAAACTGGCTACACCTAC. It yields the protein CAISGGSETGYTY.

In regard to this clonotype: The junction departs from the called germline gene at one end, perhaps through a read error. V is TRBV6-2 or TRBV6-3 and J is TRBJ2-5; D may correspond to TRBD1 or TRBD2 (5 bases each). CDR1 is MNHEY, CDR2 SVGEGT, per germline. This CDR3 spans 18 amino acids. CDR3: CASSSYPRDLPYQETQYF. The CDR3, as DNA: TGTGCTAGCAGTTCCTACCCTCGGGACCTCCCGTACCAAGAGACCCAGTACTTC.